These 15 T cell receptor beta chains originate from one sample sequenced in a study of blood T cell repertoires in COVID-19. Sequencing was performed with immunoSEQ multiplex PCR; in TCRdb, only in-frame clones are kept and a portion is missing. The data contain tens of thousands of clones, 88% of them singletons. Sequencing was done on a sample of peripheral blood. Every receptor here comes from a woman older than 75 with active COVID-19.

Regarding this clone: The junction departs from germline at one end; a sequencing error may be responsible. This chain uses TRBV2 with TRBJ1-5; 7 bases are a match to TRBD1. Looked up from germline, CDR1 is SNHLY and CDR2 is FYNNEI. The CDR3 sequence is 14 residues long. The CDR3 DNA is TGTGCCAGCAGTGTCAGACAGGGCAAACAGCCCCAGCATTTT. It codes for CASSVRQGKQPQHF.

With regard to this clone: Its ends do not fully match the called genes, so a read error is possible. The V call is TRBV29-1, the J call TRBJ2-1, with D tentatively TRBD2 (6 bases). This CDR3 is built from 14 residues. Per germline, CDR1 SQVTM and CDR2 ANQGSEA. The CDR3 loop is CSVYRRDSNNEQFF. CDR3 DNA: TGCAGCGTCTACCGCCGGGACTCCAACAATGAGCAGTTCTTC.

To note about this clone: This same CDR3 is encoded by further DNA sequences in the sample. The rearrangement joins TRBV27 to TRBJ2-7; unclear D gene. The V end was cut by 5 bases, the J end by 3 bases, with 8 bases between. Per germline, CDR1 MNHEY and CDR2 SMNVEV (reference sequence). The CDR3 runs to 12 residues. The CDR3 DNA sequence: TGTGCCAGCAGTGCTACCGGCTACGAGCAGTACTTC. This sequence encodes CASSATGYEQYF.

V gene TRBV9 combines with J gene TRBJ2-2; 11 positions agree with TRBD2. Looked up from germline, CDR1 is SGDLS and CDR2 is YYNGEE. The junction had 4 bases not matched to a gene; V was cut back by 5 bases and J by 4 bases. CDR3 size: 15 residues. Here the CDR3 reads CASRSGTSGTGELFF. The CDR3 DNA reads TGTGCCAGCAGGTCCGGGACTAGCGGCACCGGGGAGCTGTTTTTT. The full variable domain, rest sourced from reference TRBV9 and TRBJ2-2, is DSGVTQTPKHLITATGQRVTLRCSPRSGDLSVYWYQQSLDQGLQFLIQYYNGEERAKGNILERFSAQQFPDLHSELNLSSLELGDSALYFCASRSGTSGTGELFFGEGSRLTVL.

V usage is TRBV19 and J usage is TRBJ2-1, with D maybe TRBD2 (6 bases). V was cut by 5 bases and J by 4 bases, with 15 bases left in between. This CDR3 contains 15 residues. The germline V gene encodes CDR1 LNHDA and CDR2 SQIVND (reference sequence). The CDR3 DNA follows: TGTGCCAGTAGTCTGGGGACTCTGATTTACAATGAGCAGTTCTTC. It codes for CASSLGTLIYNEQFF.

The genes are TRBV5-1 and TRBJ2-7, with 7 bases lining up with TRBD2. The junction had 4 bases not matched to a gene; V was cut back by 0 bases and J by 4 bases. CDR3 length: 14 residues. The V gene's germline CDR1 is SGHRS and CDR2 YFSETQ. CDR3 protein: CASSLAGGTYEQYF. The CDR3 DNA sequence: TGCGCCAGCAGCTTGGCCGGGGGGACTTACGAGCAGTACTTC.

The rearrangement uses TRBV28 and TRBJ2-7; 11 bases fit TRBD1. The CDR3 runs to 14 residues. V lost 3 bases, J lost 5 bases, and 3 bases stayed unmatched. Germline V gene lookup returns CDR1 MDHEN and CDR2 SYDVKM. The CDR3: CASSFGQGADEQYF. The CDR3 DNA reads TGTGCCAGCAGTTTTGGACAGGGGGCCGACGAGCAGTACTTC. The full variable domain, completed using reference TRBV28 and TRBJ2-7, is DVKVTQSSRYLVKRTGEKVFLECVQDMDHENMFWYRQDPGLGLRLIYFSYDVKMKEKGDIPEGYSVSREKKERFSLILESASTNQTSMYLCASSFGQGADEQYFGPGTRLTVT.

The chain joins TRBV6-1 to TRBJ2-1; possibly TRBD2 for D (6 bases). The CDR3 spans 22 residues. Germline V gene data show CDR1 as MNHNS and CDR2 as SASEGT. Trimming shortened V by 2 bases and J by 0 bases, and 29 bases separated the two germline ends. The CDR3 DNA reads TGTGCCAGCAGTGAAAGGAGTGGGGTGTGGGACTCCCCCCGAAGCTCCTACAATGAGCAGTTCTTC. It translates to CASSERSGVWDSPRSSYNEQFF.

The V call is TRBV24-1, the J call TRBJ1-4; the D is unclear. Germline CDR1 reads KGHDR; CDR2 reads SFDVKD. V was cut by 2 bases and J by 8 bases, with 14 bases left in between. This CDR3 has 15 residues. The DNA for the CDR3 is TGTGCCACCAGTGATTCGGACGGCCCGGGGGAAAAACTGTTTTTT. Protein: CATSDSDGPGEKLFF.

This clone was picked up one time. The chain couples TRBV2 to TRBJ2-1, with TRBD2 matching over 10 bases. The V segment lost 8 bases and the J segment 2 bases; nucleotides outside the gene matches: 6. This CDR3 has 15 residues. Germline V gene data show CDR1 as SNHLY and CDR2 as FYNNEI. The CDR3 reads CASSSGRVAYNEQFF. DNA for the CDR3: TGTGCCAGCTCCAGCGGGAGGGTTGCCTACAATGAGCAGTTCTTC.

This chain connects TRBV5-1 to TRBJ1-4, with no clear D. The germline gives CDR1 SGHRS, CDR2 YFSETQ. The CDR3 is made up of 15 amino acids. The ends were cut back, 4 bases at V and 3 bases at J, with 13 bases in the middle. The chain's CDR3 is CASSLDGLSNEKLFF. The CDR3 coding sequence is TGCGCCAGCAGCCTGGATGGGCTTTCTAATGAAAAACTGTTTTTT.

The chain has TRBV7-9 and TRBJ1-1; TRBD1 matches 9 bases. This CDR3 is 14 amino acids long. The junction had 2 bases not matched to a gene; V was cut back by 1 base and J by 5 bases. The V gene's germline CDR1 is SEHNR and CDR2 FQNEAQ (reference sequence). The CDR3 bases are TGTGCCAGCAGCTTAGAGACAGGGGGTACTGAAGCTTTCTTT. It yields the protein CASSLETGGTEAFF.

The chain recombines TRBV6-5 with TRBJ2-4, with 8 bases aligning to TRBD1. V was clipped by 6 bases and J by 8 bases; unmatched bases: 3. Germline loops: CDR1 MNHEY, CDR2 SVGAGI. This CDR3 comprises 12 residues. The CDR3 region has the DNA TGTGCCAGCAGAGAGACAGGGGACATTCAGTACTTC. Translating it yields CASRETGDIQYF.

This chain joins TRBV7-9 and TRBJ2-7, with 8 bases fitting TRBD1. V lost 5 bases, J lost 3 bases, and 9 bases stayed unmatched. The germline gives CDR1 SEHNR, CDR2 FQNEAQ (reference sequence). The CDR3 has 15 amino acids. CDR3 amino acids: CASSRGQGDIYEQYF. In DNA form, the CDR3 reads TGTGCCAGCAGCCGAGGACAGGGTGATATCTACGAGCAGTACTTC.

The chain couples TRBV7-6 to TRBJ2-1; D is undetermined. V was clipped by 0 bases and J by 9 bases, with 9 bases between them. This CDR3 contains 13 residues. Germline-derived CDR1 and CDR2 are SGHVS and FNYEAQ. As DNA, the CDR3 is TGTGCCAGCAGCTTAGCCCGAACCGGTGAGCAGTTCTTC. This encodes CASSLARTGEQFF.